This entry is about one T cell receptor (beta chain). Its target is unknown. This entry comes from a study of graft-versus-host responses after intestinal transplantation. The protocol was immunoSEQ multiplex PCR, while the TCRdb copy is restricted to in-frame clones and leaves out a portion. The sample shows 70,000 to 95,000 clones, approximately 95% of them seen only once. The CDR3 totals 14 residues. The germline CDR1 and CDR2 sequences are MNHNS and SASEGT. Trimming pared 7 bases from V and 4 bases from J, leaving 16 bases between. The chain employs TRBV6-1 and TRBJ1-1, with TRBD1 as a possible D gene (5 bases). This clonotype was obtained from a human donor who was the organ donor for an intestinal transplant. The specimen comprised unstimulated CD8+ T cells sorted from spleen or lymph node cells, sampled before transplant. In DNA, the CDR3 is TGTGCCAGCACCTCCGAAGGGGTGGTCACTGAAGCTTTCTTT. This translates into CASTSEGVVTEAFF.